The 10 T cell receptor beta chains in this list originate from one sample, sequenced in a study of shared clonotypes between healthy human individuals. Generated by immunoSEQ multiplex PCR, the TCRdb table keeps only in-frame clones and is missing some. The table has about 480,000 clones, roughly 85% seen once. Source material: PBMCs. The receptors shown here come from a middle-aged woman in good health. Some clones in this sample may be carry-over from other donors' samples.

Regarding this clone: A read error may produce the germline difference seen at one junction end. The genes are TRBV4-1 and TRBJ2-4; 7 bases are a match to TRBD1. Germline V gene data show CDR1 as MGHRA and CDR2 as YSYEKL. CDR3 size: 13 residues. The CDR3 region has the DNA TGCGCCAGCAGTCAAGACAGGGAAAACATTCAGTACTTC. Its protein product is CASSQDRENIQYF.

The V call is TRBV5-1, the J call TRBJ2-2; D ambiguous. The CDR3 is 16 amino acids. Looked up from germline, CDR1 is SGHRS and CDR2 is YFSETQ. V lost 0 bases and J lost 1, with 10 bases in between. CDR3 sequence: CASSLGLLQNTGELFF. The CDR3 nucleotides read TGCGCCAGCAGCTTGGGGCTGCTGCAGAACACCGGGGAGCTGTTTTTT.

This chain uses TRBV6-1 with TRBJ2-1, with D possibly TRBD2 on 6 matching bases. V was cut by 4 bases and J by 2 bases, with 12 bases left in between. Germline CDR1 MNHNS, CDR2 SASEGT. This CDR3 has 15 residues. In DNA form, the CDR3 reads TGTGCCAGCAGTGGTGGCGGGGCCCCCTACAATGAGCAGTTCTTC. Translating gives CASSGGGAPYNEQFF.

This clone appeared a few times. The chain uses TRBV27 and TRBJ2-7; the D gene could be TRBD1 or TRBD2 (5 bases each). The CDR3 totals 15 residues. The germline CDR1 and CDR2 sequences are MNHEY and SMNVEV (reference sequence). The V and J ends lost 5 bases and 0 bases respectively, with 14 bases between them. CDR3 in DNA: TGTGCCAGCAGTGGGGGACGTCCGAGCTCCTACGAGCAGTACTTC. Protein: CASSGGRPSSYEQYF.

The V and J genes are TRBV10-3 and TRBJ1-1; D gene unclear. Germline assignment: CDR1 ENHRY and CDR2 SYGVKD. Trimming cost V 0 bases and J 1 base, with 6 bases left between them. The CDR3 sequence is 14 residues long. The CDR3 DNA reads TGTGCCATCAGTGAGTCTCCAGGGAACACTGAAGCTTTCTTT. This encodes CAISESPGNTEAFF.

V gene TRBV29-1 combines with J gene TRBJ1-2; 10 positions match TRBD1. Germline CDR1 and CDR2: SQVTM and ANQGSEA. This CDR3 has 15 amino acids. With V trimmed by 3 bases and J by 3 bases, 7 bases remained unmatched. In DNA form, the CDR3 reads TGCAGCGTTGAGCGACAGGGGGCAGGTGACTATGGCTACACCTTC. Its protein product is CSVERQGAGDYGYTF.

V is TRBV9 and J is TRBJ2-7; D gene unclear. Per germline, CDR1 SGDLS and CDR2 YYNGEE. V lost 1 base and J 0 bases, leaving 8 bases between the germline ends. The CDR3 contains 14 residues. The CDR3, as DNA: TGTGCCAGCAGCGTACTAGATTTCTCCTACGAGCAGTACTTC. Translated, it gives CASSVLDFSYEQYF.

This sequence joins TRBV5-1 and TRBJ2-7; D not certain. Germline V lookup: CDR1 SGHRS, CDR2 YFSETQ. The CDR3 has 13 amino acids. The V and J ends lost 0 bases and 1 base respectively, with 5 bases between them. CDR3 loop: CASSLVGSYEQYF. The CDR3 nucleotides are TGCGCCAGCAGCTTGGTGGGGTCCTACGAGCAGTACTTC. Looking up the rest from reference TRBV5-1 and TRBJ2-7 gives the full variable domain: KAGVTQTPRYLIKTRGQQVTLSCSPISGHRSVSWYQQTPGQGLQFLFEYFSETQRNKGNFPGRFSGRQFSNSRSEMNVSTLELGDSALYLCASSLVGSYEQYFGPGTRLTVT.

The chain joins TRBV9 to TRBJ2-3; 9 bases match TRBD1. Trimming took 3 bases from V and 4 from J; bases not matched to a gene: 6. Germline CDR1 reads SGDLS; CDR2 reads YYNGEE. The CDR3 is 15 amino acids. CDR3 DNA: TGTGCCAGCAGCGCCCGACAGGGGGTAGCAGATACGCAGTATTTT. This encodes CASSARQGVADTQYF.

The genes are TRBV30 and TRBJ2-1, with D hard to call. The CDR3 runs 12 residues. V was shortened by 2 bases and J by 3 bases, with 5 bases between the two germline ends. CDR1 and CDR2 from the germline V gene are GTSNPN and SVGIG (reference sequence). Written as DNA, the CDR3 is TGTGCCTGGAGTCCTTACTACAATGAGCAGTTCTTC. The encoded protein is CAWSPYYNEQFF.